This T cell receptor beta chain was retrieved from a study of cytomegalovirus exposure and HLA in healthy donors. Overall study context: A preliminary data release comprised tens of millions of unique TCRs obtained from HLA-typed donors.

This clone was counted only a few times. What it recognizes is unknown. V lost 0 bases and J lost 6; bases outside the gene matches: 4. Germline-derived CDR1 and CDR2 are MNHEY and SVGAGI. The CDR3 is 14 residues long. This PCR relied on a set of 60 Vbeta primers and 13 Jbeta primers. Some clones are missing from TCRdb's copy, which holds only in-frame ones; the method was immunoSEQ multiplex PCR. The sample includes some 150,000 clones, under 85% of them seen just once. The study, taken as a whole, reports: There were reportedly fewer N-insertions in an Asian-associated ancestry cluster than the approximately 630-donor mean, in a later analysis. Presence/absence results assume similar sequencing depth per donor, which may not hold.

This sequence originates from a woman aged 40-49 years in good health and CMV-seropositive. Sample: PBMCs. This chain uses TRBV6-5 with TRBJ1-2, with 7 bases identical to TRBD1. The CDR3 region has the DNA TGTGCCAGCAGTTACTCAACAGGGGTCAATGGCTACACCTTC. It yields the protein CASSYSTGVNGYTF.